The next 7 T cell receptor beta chains were all read from a single sample in a study of shared clonotypes between healthy human individuals. Profiled with immunoSEQ multiplex PCR; TCRdb holds only in-frame clones, not every one. The sample holds about 460,000 clones, roughly three quarters seen once. The sequencing input was PBMCs. Source of these receptors: a middle-aged woman in good health. Some clones in this sample may be carry-over from other donors' samples.

This chain uses TRBV30 with TRBJ2-5; D call uncertain. The CDR3 contains 11 residues. V dropped 3 bases and J dropped 4 bases, with 6 bases sitting between them. Germline V gene sequence: CDR1 GTSNPN, CDR2 SVGIG (reference sequence). The CDR3 DNA sequence: TGTGCCTGGAGAACGGGAGAGACCCAGTACTTC. Translated: CAWRTGETQYF.

The rearrangement links TRBV30 to TRBJ2-7; D remains unclear. V lost 0 bases to trimming and J lost 6 bases, with 12 bases between them. Germline loops: CDR1 GTSNPN, CDR2 SVGIG (reference sequence). The CDR3 totals 13 residues. CDR3 region: CAWSVQIAGEQYF. CDR3 bases: TGTGCCTGGAGTGTACAGATAGCTGGCGAGCAGTACTTC.

As for this clone: A far larger clone lies a single base away; this is likely a read error. Other DNA sequences in the sample encode the same CDR3. The rearrangement uses TRBV13 and TRBJ2-7, with a possible D match to TRBD2 (6 bases). The CDR3 is 12 amino acids. Germline CDR1 and CDR2: PRHDT and FYEKMQ (reference sequence). The CDR3 region has the DNA TGCGCCAGCAGCCCCCGGGGGTTAGAGCAGTACTTC. Translating it yields CASSPRGLEQYF.

This chain links TRBV7-7 with TRBJ2-2, with 7 bases identical to TRBD1. Germline V gene data show CDR1 as SSHAT and CDR2 as FNYEAQ (reference sequence). The CDR3 length is 13 residues. V dropped 6 bases and J dropped 7; count of bases not matched to a gene: 5. CDR3 protein: CASSSQGVGELFF. CDR3 coding DNA: TGTGCCAGCAGTTCGCAGGGGGTCGGGGAGCTGTTTTTT.

This clone was seen only once. The J gene is TRBJ2-7, the V gene TRBV27; no clear D gene. Germline CDR1 MNHEY, CDR2 SMNVEV (reference sequence). The CDR3 contains 13 residues. Trimming removed 5 bases at V and 6 bases at J, with 14 bases between. The CDR3 sequence is CASSPRRGSEQYF. The CDR3 nucleotides are TGTGCCAGCAGTCCCCGGCGTGGAAGCGAGCAGTACTTC.

This chain connects TRBV9 to TRBJ1-4, with TRBD1 matching over 9 bases. V gave up 5 bases and J gave up 5 bases; unmatched junction bases: 4. The germline gives CDR1 SGDLS, CDR2 YYNGEE. This CDR3 contains 14 residues. The CDR3 DNA follows: TGTGCCAGCAGTGCTGACAGGGGGAATGAAAAACTGTTTTTT. It yields the protein CASSADRGNEKLFF.

The table lists this clone with a count of one. The chain recombines TRBV29-1 with TRBJ2-3; 7 positions match TRBD1. V dropped 6 bases and J dropped 2; count of bases not matched to a gene: 8. CDR3 size: 14 residues. The germline V gene has CDR1 SQVTM and CDR2 ANQGSEA. In DNA form, the CDR3 reads TGCAGCGTGCAGGGACAGATCAACACAGATACGCAGTATTTT. Amino acids: CSVQGQINTDTQYF.